This T cell receptor (beta chain) originates from a study of blood T cell repertoires in COVID-19. Across the whole study: The study drew acute and convalescent COVID-19 samples from the United States, Italy and Spain. PBMCs, B-cell-depleted T cells, or T cells provided the cDNA or gDNA that made up the material.

In the source study's methods: Amplifying reference gene primers gave estimates of nucleated cell counts. Profiled with immunoSEQ multiplex PCR; TCRdb holds only in-frame clones, not every one. V, J and clone size are taken as reported in that table, and D and trimming were inferred from the DNA itself. The table shows fewer than 150,000 clones, with around four fifths occurring only once. The study counted Cohort 3 donors as recovered given two negative PCRs, clearance, or symptom resolution. CDR1 is SGDLS and CDR2 is YYNGEE in the germline V gene. This CDR3 has 15 amino acids. V was clipped by 0 bases and J by 0 bases, with 8 bases between them.

The gene calls are TRBV9 and TRBJ2-3; no reliable D call. The sample was PBMCs or T cells enriched from blood (not recorded which). This receptor was obtained from a man under 40 who had recovered from COVID-19. The CDR3 sequence: CASSVGGRSTDTQYF. The CDR3 nucleotides are TGTGCCAGCAGCGTAGGTGGTCGGAGCACAGATACGCAGTATTTT.